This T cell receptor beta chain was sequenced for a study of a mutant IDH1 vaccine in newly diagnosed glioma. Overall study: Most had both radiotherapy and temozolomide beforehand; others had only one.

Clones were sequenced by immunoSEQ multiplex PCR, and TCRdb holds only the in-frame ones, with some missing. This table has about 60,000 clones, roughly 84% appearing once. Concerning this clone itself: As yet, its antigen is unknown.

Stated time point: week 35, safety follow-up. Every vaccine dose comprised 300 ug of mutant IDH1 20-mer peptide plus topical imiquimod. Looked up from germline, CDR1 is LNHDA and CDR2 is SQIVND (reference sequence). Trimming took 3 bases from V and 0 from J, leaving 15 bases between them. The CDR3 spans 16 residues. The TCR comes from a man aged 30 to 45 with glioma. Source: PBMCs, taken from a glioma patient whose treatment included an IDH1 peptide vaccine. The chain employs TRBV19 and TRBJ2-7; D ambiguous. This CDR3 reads CASSITYHRSSYEQYF. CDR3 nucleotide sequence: TGTGCCAGTAGTATCACGTACCATAGAAGCTCCTACGAGCAGTACTTC.